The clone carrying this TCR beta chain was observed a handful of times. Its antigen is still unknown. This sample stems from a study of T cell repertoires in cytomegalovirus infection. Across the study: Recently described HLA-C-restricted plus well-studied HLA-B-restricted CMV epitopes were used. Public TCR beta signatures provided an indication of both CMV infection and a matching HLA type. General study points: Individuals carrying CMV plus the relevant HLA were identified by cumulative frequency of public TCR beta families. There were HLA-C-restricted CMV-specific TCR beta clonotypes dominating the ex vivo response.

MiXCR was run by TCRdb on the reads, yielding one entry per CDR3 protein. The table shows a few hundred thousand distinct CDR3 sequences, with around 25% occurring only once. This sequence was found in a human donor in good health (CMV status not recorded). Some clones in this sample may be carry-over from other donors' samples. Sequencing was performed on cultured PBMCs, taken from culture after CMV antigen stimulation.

The CDR3 is CASSLASWASGNTGELFF. CDR3 nucleotides: TGTGCCAGCAGCTTGGCTAGTTGGGCTAGCGGGAACACCGGGGAGCTGTTTTTT. The rearrangement links TRBV11-3 to TRBJ2-2, with 7 bases matching TRBD2. Germline V gene lookup returns CDR1 SGHNT and CDR2 YENEEA. The V and J ends lost 3 bases and 1 base, in that order; junction bases with no gene match: 11. There are 18 residues in the CDR3.